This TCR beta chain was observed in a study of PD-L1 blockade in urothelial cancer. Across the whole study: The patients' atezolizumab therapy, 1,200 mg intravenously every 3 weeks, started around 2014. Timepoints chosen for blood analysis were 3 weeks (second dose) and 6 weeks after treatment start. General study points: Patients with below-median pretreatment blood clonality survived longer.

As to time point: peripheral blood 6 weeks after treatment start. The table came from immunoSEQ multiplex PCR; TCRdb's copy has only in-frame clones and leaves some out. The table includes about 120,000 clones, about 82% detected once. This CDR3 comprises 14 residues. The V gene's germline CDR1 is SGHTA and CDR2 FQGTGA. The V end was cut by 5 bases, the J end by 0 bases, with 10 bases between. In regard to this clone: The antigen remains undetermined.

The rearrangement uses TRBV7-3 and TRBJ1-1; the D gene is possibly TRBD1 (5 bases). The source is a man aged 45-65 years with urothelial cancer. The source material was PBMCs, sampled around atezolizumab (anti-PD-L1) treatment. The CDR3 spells CASSPAGMNTEAFF. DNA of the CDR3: TGTGCCAGCAGCCCCGCAGGGATGAACACTGAAGCTTTCTTT.